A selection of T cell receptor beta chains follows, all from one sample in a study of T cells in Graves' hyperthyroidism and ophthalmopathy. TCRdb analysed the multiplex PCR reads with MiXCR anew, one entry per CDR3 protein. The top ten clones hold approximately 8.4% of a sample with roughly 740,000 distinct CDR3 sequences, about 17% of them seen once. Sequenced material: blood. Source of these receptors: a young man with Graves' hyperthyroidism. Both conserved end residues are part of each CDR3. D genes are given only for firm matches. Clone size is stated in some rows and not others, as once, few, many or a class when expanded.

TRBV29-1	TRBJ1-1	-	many	CSVEELITEAFF	TGCAGCGTTGAAGAGCTAATCACTGAAGCTTTCTTT
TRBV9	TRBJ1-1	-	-	CASSVVLENTEAFF	TGTGCCAGCAGCGTAGTGCTGGAGAACACTGAAGCTTTCTTT
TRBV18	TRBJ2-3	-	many	CASSPRDATSTDTQYF	TGTGCCAGCTCACCACGGGACGCGACTAGCACAGATACGCAGTATTTT
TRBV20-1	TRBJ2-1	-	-	CSAERNEQFF	TGCAGTGCAGAAAGGAATGAGCAGTTCTTC
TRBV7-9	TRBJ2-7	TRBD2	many	CASSWTSGSEQYF	TGTGCCAGCAGCTGGACTAGCGGGAGCGAGCAGTACTTC
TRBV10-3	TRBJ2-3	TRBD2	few	CAISGRLAGGHTQYF	TGTGCCATCAGTGGCAGACTAGCGGGAGGGCATACGCAGTATTTT
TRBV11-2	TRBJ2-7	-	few	CASSIQAGTYEQYF	TGTGCCAGCAGCATCCAGGCCGGAACCTACGAGCAGTACTTC
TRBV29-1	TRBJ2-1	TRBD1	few	CSVLRGHNEQFF	TGCAGCGTCCTCAGGGGGCACAATGAGCAGTTCTTC
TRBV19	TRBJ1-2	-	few	CASIHSGINTF	TGTGCCAGTATTCATTCGGGGATTAACACCTTC
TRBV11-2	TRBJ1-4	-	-	CASSFSNRATNEKLFF	TGTGCCAGCAGCTTTAGCAACAGAGCAACTAATGAAAAACTGTTTTTT
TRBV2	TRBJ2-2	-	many	CASSERDQTTDTGELFF	TGTGCCAGCAGTGAGCGGGACCAGACTACTGACACCGGGGAGCTGTTTTTT
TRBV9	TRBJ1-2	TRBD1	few	CASSEGGQLYGYTF	TGTGCCAGCAGCGAGGGGGGACAGCTCTATGGCTACACCTTC
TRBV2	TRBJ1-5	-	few	CASDDSNQPQHF	TGTGCCAGCGACGATAGCAATCAGCCCCAGCATTTT
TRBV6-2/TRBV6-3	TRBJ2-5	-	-	CASSYSVDRQETQYF	TGTGCCAGCAGTTATTCCGTCGACAGGCAAGAGACCCAGTACTTC
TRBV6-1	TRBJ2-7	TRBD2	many	CASSPGGGRSYEQYF	TGTGCCAGCAGCCCCGGCGGGGGACGATCCTACGAGCAGTACTTC
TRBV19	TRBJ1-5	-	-	CASSFPQPSNQPQHF	TGTGCCAGTAGTTTTCCCCAGCCCAGCAATCAGCCCCAGCATTTT
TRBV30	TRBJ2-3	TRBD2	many	CAWSVLREWVDTQYF	TGTGCCTGGAGTGTACTGCGGGAGTGGGTAGATACGCAGTATTTT